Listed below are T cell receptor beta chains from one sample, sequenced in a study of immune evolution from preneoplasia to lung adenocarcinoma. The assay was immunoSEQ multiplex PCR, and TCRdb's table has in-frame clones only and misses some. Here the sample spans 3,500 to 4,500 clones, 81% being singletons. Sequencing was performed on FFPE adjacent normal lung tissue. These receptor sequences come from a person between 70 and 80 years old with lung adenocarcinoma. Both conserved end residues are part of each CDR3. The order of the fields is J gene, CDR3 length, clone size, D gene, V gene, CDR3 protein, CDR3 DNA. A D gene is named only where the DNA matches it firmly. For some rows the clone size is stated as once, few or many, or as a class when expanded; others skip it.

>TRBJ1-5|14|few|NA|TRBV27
CASSPSGGNQPQHF
TGTGCCAGCAGTCCCTCCGGAGGGAATCAGCCCCAGCATTTT
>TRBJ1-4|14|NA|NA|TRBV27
CASSAGSVNEKLFF
TGTGCCAGCAGTGCCGGCAGCGTTAATGAAAAACTGTTTTTT
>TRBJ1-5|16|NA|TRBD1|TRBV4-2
CASSQDGDSLNQPQHF
TGTGCCAGCAGCCAAGATGGGGACAGCTTAAATCAGCCCCAGCATTTT
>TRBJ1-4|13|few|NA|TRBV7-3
CASSSGPDEKLFF
TGTGCCAGCAGCTCAGGACCCGATGAAAAACTGTTTTTT
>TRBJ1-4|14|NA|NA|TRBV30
CAWSKKGRGEKLFF
TGTGCCTGGTCCAAGAAGGGGCGGGGGGAAAAACTGTTTTTT
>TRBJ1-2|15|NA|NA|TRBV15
CATSKEPRGLYGYTF
TGTGCCACCAGCAAGGAACCTAGGGGCCTATATGGCTACACCTTC
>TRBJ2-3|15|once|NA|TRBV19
CASRFGRRLGDTQYF
TGTGCCAGTAGGTTTGGCCGTAGACTCGGAGATACGCAGTATTTT
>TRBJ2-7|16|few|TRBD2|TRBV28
CASSPQTSAFTYEQYF
TGTGCCAGCAGTCCCCAGACTAGCGCCTTTACCTACGAGCAGTACTTC
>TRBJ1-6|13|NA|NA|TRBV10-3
CAIRGQGGSPLHF
TGTGCCATCAGGGGGCAGGGAGGTTCACCCCTCCACTTT
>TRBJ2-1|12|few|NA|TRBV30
CAWNERGNEQFF
TGTGCCTGGAATGAACGAGGTAATGAGCAGTTCTTC
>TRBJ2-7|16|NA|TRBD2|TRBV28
CASSPTAGLGDNEQYF
TGTGCCAGCAGCCCCACCGCGGGACTAGGGGACAACGAGCAGTACTTC
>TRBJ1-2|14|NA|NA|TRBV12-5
CASGSSTGSYGYTF
TGTGCTAGTGGTTCATCCACAGGGTCCTATGGCTACACCTTC
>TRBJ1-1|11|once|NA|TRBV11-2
CASGRGTEAFF
TGTGCCAGCGGTAGGGGAACTGAAGCTTTCTTT
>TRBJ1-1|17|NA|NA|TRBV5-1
CASSPTPPGTADTEAFF
TGCGCCAGCAGCCCAACCCCACCCGGGACCGCAGACACTGAAGCTTTCTTT
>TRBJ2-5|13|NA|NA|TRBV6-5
CASSITGYETQYF
TGTGCCAGCAGTATCACAGGGTATGAGACCCAGTACTTC
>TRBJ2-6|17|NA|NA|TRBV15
CATSRGYLSSGANVLTF
TGTGCCACCAGCAGAGGGTACCTGAGCTCTGGGGCCAACGTCCTGACTTTC
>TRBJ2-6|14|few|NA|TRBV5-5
CASSLDAGANVLTF
TGTGCCAGCAGCCTAGATGCTGGGGCCAACGTCCTGACTTTC
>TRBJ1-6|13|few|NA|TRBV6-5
CASTSPQKSPLHF
TGTGCCAGCACCTCCCCTCAGAAATCACCCCTCCACTTT
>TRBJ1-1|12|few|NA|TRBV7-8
CASHSGNTEAFF
TGTGCCAGCCACTCCGGGAACACTGAAGCTTTCTTT
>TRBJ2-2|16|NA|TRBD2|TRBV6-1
CASSEELAGGRGELFF
TGTGCCAGCAGTGAAGAACTAGCGGGGGGGCGTGGGGAGCTGTTTTTT
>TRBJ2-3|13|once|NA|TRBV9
CASSTLDTNTQYF
TGTGCCAGCAGCACTCTGGATACGAATACGCAGTATTTT
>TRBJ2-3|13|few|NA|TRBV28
CASSWRSTDTQYF
TGTGCCAGCAGTTGGCGCAGCACAGATACGCAGTATTTT
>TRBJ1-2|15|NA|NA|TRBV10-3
CAISESQKPPYGYTF
TGTGCCATCAGTGAGTCGCAGAAACCGCCCTATGGCTACACCTTC
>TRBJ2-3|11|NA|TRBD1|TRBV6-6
CALGAGGTQYF
TGTGCCCTCGGTGCAGGGGGTACGCAGTATTTT
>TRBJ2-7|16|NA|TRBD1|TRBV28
CASSPGTGGLRDEQYF
TGTGCCAGCAGTCCTGGGACAGGAGGACTTCGGGACGAGCAGTACTTC
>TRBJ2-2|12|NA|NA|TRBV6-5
CASKRGTGELFF
TGTGCCAGCAAAAGAGGTACCGGGGAGCTGTTTTTT
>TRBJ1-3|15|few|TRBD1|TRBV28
CASSPGTGSGNTIYF
TGTGCCAGCAGCCCCGGGACAGGGTCGGGAAACACCATATATTTT
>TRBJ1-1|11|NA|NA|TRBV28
CASSFFPEAFF
TGTGCCAGCAGTTTTTTCCCTGAAGCTTTCTTT
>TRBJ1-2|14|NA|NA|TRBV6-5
CASTYVRGGYGYTF
TGTGCCAGCACATACGTTCGGGGTGGCTATGGCTACACCTTC
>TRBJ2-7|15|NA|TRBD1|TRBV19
CASSISHRGHYEQYF
TGTGCCAGTAGTATCTCCCACAGGGGGCACTACGAGCAGTACTTC
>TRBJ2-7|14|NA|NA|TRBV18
CASSLDGLTYEQYF
TGTGCCAGCTCACTTGACGGACTAACCTACGAGCAGTACTTC
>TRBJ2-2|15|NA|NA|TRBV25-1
CASSESTANTGELFF
TGTGCCAGCAGTGAATCGACAGCGAACACCGGGGAGCTGTTTTTT
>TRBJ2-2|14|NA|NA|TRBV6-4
CASSAGLNTGELFF
TGTGCCAGCAGTGCCGGATTAAACACCGGGGAGCTGTTTTTT
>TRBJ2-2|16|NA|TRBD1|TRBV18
CASSPRGQANTGELFF
TGTGCCAGCTCACCACGGGGACAGGCGAACACCGGGGAGCTGTTTTTT
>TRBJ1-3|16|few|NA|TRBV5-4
CASSRSTDSEGNTIYF
TGTGCCAGCAGCAGGTCCACGGACAGCGAAGGAAACACCATATATTTT
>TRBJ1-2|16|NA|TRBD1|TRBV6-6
CASSYSRGHLLYGYTF
TGTGCCAGCAGTTACTCGAGGGGGCACCTTCTCTATGGCTACACCTTC
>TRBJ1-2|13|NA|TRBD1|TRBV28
CASSPGQRYGYTF
TGTGCCAGCAGTCCGGGACAGAGGTACGGCTACACCTTC
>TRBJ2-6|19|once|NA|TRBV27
CASSYLSRDGAWGANVLTF
TGTGCCAGCAGTTACCTATCCCGGGACGGGGCTTGGGGGGCCAACGTCCTGACTTTC
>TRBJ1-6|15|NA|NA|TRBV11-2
CASSLGRGGNSPLHF
TGTGCCAGCAGCTTAGGACGCGGGGGTAATTCACCCCTCCACTTT
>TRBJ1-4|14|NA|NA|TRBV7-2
CASSQQGGNEKLFF
TGTGCCAGCAGCCAACAGGGTGGAAATGAAAAACTGTTTTTT
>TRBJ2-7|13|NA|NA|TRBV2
CASSEGGVYEQYF
TGTGCCAGCTCTGAGGGGGGCGTCTACGAGCAGTACTTC
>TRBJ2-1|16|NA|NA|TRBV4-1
CASSQGRGGRYNEQFF
TGCGCCAGCAGCCAAGGTCGTGGGGGGCGGTACAATGAGCAGTTCTTC
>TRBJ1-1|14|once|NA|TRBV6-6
CASSYSGQNYEAFF
TGTGCCAGCAGTTACTCCGGACAGAACTATGAAGCTTTCTTT
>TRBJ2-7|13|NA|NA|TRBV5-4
CASSFDSIYEQYF
TGTGCCAGCAGCTTCGACTCGATTTACGAGCAGTACTTC
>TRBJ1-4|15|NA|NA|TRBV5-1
CASSVGHSTNEKLFF
TGCGCCAGCAGCGTGGGACATTCAACTAATGAAAAACTGTTTTTT
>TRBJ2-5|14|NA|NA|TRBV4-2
CASSQLTFQETQYF
TGTGCCAGCAGCCAGTTGACGTTCCAAGAGACCCAGTACTTC
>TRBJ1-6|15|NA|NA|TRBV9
CASSPTFDIRSPLHF
TGTGCCAGCAGCCCCACCTTCGATATCCGGTCACCCCTCCACTTT
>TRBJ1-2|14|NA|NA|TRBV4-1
CASSQASRSYGYTF
TGCGCCAGCAGCCAAGCTTCCCGCAGCTATGGCTACACCTTC
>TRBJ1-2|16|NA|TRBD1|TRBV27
CASSLSGTGVYYGYTF
TGTGCCAGCAGCCTATCCGGGACAGGGGTCTACTATGGCTACACCTTC
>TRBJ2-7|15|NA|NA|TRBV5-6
CASSLERGGTYEQYF
TGTGCCAGCAGCTTGGAGAGGGGGGGGACCTACGAGCAGTACTTC